This TCR beta chain was sequenced for a study of shared clonotypes between healthy human individuals. Study-wide results and caveats: Represented diversity, genetic and exposure-history alike, was limited by few donors.

This table comes from immunoSEQ multiplex PCR, and its TCRdb copy is limited to in-frame clones, with some not included. The sample includes over 2 million clones, 85% to 95% of them seen just once. Turning to this clone: As yet, its antigen is unknown.

This CDR3 region has 16 residues. Per the germline V gene, CDR1 is MNHNY and CDR2 is SVGAGI (reference sequence). V dropped 0 bases and J dropped 6; count of bases not matched to a gene: 10. Sequenced sample: naive CD4+ T cells from PBMCs. Stated subset: CD45RA+ positively selected. The TCR originated in a man younger than 30 in good health. Some clones in this sample may be carry-over from other donors' samples. This chain joins TRBV6-6 and TRBJ2-7, with TRBD2 matching 8 bases. In nucleotides, the CDR3 is TGTGCCAGCAGTTACTCGGGAGCGGGAGTACGTCTCGAGCAGTACTTC. Encoded protein: CASSYSGAGVRLEQYF.